This T cell receptor beta chain was retrieved from a study of blood T cell repertoires in COVID-19. Enrolled through a virtual design, the participants were between about 18 and 89 years of age and came from 24 US areas. What the recovered Cohort 3 donors had was two negative PCRs, clearance, or symptom resolution. Trimming took off 0 bases at V and 3 bases at J, with 10 bases between the two ends. The CDR3 consists of 15 residues. The V gene's germline CDR1 is MGHRA and CDR2 YSYEKL. Original processing methods: Estimation of nucleated cell counts relied on the amplification of reference gene primers. Repertoires were generated with immunoSEQ multiplex PCR, while TCRdb's copy carries only in-frame clones and drops some. V and J calls and clone size are copied from that table; D and trimming were computed from the DNA. The profile shows over 200,000 clones, approximately 84% of them singletons.

Sequences were obtained from PBMCs or T cells enriched from blood (not recorded which). This clonotype was sampled from a young man who had recovered from COVID-19. The V gene is TRBV4-1, the J gene TRBJ2-3; D gene uncertain. For the CDR3, the DNA is TGCGCCAGCAGCCAAGATTCGGTGAAGACAGATACGCAGTATTTT. This codes for CASSQDSVKTDTQYF.